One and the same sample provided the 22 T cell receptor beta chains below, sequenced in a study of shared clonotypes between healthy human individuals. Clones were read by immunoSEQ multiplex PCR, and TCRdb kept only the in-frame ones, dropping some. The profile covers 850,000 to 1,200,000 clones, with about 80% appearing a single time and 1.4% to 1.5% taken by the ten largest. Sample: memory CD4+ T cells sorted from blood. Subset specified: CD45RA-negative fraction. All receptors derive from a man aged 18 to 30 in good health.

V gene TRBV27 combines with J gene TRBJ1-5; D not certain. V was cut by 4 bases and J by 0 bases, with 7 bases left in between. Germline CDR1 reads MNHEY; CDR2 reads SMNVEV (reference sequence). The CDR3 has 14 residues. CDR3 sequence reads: CASSWGYSNQPQHF. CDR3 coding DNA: TGTGCCAGCAGTTGGGGATATAGCAATCAGCCCCAGCATTTT.

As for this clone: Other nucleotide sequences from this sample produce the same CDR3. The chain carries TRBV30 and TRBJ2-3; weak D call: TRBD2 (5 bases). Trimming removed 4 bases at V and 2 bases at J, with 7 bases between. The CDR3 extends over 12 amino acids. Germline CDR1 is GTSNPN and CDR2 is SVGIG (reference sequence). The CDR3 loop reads CAWTGNTDTQYF. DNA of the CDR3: TGTGCCTGGACGGGAAACACAGATACGCAGTATTTT.

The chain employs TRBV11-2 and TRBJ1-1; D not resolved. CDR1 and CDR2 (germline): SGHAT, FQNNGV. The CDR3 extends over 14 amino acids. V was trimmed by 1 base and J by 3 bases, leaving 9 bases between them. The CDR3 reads CASSLAGGDTEAFF. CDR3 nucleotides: TGTGCCAGCAGCTTAGCCGGTGGAGACACTGAAGCTTTCTTT.

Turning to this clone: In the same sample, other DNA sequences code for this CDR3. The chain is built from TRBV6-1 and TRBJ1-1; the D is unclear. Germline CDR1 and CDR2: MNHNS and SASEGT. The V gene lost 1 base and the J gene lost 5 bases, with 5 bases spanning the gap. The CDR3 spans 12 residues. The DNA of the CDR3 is TGTGCCAGCAGTGAAGTGTATACTGAAGCTTTCTTT. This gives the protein CASSEVYTEAFF.

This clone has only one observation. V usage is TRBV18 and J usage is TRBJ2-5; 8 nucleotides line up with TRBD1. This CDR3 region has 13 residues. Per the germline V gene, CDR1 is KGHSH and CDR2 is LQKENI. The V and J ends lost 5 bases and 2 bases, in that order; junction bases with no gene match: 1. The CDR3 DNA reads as TGTGCCAGCTCAGGGACAGGACAAGAGACCCAGTACTTC. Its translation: CASSGTGQETQYF.

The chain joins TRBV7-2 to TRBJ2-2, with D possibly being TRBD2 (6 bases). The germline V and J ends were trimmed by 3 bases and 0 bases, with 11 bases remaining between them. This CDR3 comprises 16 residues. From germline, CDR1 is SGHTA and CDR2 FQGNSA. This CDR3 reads CASSFGGVANTGELFF. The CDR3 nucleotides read TGTGCCAGCAGCTTCGGGGGAGTCGCGAACACCGGGGAGCTGTTTTTT.

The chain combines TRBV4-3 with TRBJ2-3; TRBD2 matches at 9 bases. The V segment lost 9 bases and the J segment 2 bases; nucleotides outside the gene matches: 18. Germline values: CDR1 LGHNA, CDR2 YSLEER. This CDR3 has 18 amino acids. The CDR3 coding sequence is TGCGCCAGAAGGCTAGCGGGACCCGGATGCACCTTCACAGATACGCAGTATTTT. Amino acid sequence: CARRLAGPGCTFTDTQYF.

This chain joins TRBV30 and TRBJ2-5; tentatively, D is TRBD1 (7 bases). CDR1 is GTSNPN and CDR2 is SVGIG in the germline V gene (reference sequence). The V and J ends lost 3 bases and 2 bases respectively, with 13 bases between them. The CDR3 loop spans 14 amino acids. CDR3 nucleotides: TGTGCCTGGAGGCTCAGGGGGACTCAAGAGACCCAGTACTTC. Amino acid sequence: CAWRLRGTQETQYF.

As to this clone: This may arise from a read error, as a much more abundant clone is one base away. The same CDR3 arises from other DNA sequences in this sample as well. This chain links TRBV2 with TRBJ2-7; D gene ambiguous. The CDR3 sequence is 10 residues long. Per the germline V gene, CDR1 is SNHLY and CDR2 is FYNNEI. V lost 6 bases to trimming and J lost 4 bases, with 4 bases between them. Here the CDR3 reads CASRGYEQYF. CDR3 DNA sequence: TGTGCCAGCAGGGGGTACGAGCAGTACTTC.

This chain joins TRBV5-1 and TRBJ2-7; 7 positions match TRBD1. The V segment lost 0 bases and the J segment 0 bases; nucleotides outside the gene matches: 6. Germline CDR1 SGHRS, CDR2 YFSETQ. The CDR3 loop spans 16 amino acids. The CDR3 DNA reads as TGCGCCAGCAGCTTGGGGCCCCGGACAGGCTCCTACGAGCAGTACTTC. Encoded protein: CASSLGPRTGSYEQYF. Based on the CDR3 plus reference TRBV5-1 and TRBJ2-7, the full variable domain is KAGVTQTPRYLIKTRGQQVTLSCSPISGHRSVSWYQQTPGQGLQFLFEYFSETQRNKGNFPGRFSGRQFSNSRSEMNVSTLELGDSALYLCASSLGPRTGSYEQYFGPGTRLTVT.

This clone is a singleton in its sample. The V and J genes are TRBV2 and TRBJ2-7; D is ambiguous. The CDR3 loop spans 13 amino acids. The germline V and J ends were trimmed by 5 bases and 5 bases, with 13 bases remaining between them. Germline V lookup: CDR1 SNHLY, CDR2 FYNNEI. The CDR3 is CASSYRPRHEQYF. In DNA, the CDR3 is TGTGCCAGCAGTTATAGACCCCGCCACGAGCAGTACTTC.

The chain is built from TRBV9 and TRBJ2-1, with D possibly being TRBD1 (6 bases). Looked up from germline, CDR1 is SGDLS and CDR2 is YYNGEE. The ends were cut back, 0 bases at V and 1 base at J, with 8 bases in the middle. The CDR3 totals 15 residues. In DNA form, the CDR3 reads TGTGCCAGCAGCGTAGCTGGACAGTCCTACAATGAGCAGTTCTTC. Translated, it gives CASSVAGQSYNEQFF.

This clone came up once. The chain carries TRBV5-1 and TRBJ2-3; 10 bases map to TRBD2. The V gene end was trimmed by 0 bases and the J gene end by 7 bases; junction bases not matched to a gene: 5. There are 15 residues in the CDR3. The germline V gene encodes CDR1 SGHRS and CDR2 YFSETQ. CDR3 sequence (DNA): TGCGCCAGCAGCTTGGAAGCGGGGGGGCCGAATACGCAGTATTTT. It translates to CASSLEAGGPNTQYF.

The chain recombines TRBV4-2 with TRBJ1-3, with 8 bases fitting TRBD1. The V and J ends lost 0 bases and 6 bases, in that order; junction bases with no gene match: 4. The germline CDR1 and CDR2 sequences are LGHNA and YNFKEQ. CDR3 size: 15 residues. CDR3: CASSQESGGSNTIYF. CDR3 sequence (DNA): TGTGCCAGCAGCCAAGAATCAGGGGGCTCAAACACCATATATTTT.

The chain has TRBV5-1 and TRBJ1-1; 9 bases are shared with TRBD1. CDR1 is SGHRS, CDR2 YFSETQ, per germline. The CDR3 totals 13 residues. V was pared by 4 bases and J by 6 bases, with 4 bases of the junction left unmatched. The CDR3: CASSGTGFAEAFF. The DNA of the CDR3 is TGCGCCAGCAGCGGGACAGGGTTCGCTGAAGCTTTCTTT.

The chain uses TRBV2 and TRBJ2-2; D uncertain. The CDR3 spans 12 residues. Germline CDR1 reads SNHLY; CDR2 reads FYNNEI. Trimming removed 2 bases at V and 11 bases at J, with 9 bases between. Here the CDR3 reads CASSERITELFF. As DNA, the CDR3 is TGTGCCAGCAGTGAAAGGATTACCGAGCTGTTTTTT.

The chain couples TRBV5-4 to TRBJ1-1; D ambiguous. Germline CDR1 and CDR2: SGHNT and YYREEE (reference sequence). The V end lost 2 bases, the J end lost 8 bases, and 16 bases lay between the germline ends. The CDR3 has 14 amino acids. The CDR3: CASSLPIDGMEAFF. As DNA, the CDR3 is TGTGCCAGCAGCTTACCTATCGACGGAATGGAAGCTTTCTTT.

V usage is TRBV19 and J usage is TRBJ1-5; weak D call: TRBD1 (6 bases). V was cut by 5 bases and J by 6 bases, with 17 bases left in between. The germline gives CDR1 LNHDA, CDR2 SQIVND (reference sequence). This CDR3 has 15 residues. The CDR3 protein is CASSPVRGPAQPQHF. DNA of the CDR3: TGTGCCAGTAGTCCTGTCAGGGGACCCGCTCAGCCCCAGCATTTT.

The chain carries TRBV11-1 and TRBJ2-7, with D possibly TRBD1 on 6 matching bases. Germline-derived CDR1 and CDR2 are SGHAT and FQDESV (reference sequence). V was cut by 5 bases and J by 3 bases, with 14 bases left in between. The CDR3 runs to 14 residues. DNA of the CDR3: TGTGCCAGCAGCCGGGACAACAGCGGCTACGAGCAGTACTTC. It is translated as CASSRDNSGYEQYF. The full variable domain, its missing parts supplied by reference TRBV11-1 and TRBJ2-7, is EAEVAQSPRYKITEKSQAVAFWCDPISGHATLYWYRQILGQGPELLVQFQDESVVDDSQLPKDRFSAERLKGVDSTLKIQPAELGDSAMYLCASSRDNSGYEQYFGPGTRLTVT.

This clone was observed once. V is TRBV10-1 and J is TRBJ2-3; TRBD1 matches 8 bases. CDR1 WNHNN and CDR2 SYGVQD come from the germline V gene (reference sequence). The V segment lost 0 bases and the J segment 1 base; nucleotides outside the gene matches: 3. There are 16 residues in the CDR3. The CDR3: CASSESATGGTDTQYF. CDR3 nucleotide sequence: TGCGCCAGCAGTGAGTCGGCGACAGGGGGCACAGATACGCAGTATTTT.

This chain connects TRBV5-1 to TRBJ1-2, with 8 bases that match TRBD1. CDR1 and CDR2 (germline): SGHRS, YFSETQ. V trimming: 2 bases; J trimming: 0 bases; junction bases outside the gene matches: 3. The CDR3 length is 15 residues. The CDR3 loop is CASSFGTGANYGYTF. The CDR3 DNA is TGCGCCAGCAGCTTTGGGACAGGAGCTAACTATGGCTACACCTTC.

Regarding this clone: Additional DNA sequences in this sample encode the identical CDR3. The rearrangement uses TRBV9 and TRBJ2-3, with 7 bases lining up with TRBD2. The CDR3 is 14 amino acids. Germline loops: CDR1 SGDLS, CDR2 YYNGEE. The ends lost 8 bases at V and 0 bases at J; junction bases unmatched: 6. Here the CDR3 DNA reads TGTGCCAGTGGGGGAGGGATTAGCACAGATACGCAGTATTTT. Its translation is CASGGGISTDTQYF.